The 25 T cell receptor beta chains listed next were all sequenced from one sample in a study of blood T cell repertoires in COVID-19. The repertoire was sequenced with immunoSEQ multiplex PCR; TCRdb's copy has only in-frame clones and lacks some. The sample consists of about 260,000 clones, approximately 79% of them appearing once. Input material: PBMCs or T cells enriched from blood (not recorded which). The source of these receptors is a man younger than 45 with acute COVID-19.

As DNA, the CDR3 is TGTGCCAGCAGCCAAGTCGTTGGGACAGGGGAGTTCTTC. Translating gives CASSQVVGTGEFF. V is TRBV14 and J is TRBJ2-1; 10 bases line up with TRBD1. With V trimmed by 1 base and J by 14 bases, 5 bases remained unmatched. The CDR3 has 13 residues. Looked up from germline, CDR1 is SGHDN and CDR2 is FVKESK.

The genes are TRBV11-2 and TRBJ1-1; D may be TRBD1 (5 bases). Trimming stripped 5 bases from V and 1 base from J, with 14 bases between. Germline V lookup: CDR1 SGHAT, CDR2 FQNNGV. This CDR3 region has 15 residues. CDR3 protein: CASSPYRQKNTEAFF. The CDR3, as DNA: TGTGCCAGCAGCCCCTACCGACAGAAGAACACTGAAGCTTTCTTT.

The chain has TRBV6-5 and TRBJ1-2; 7 nucleotides agree with TRBD1. The CDR3 consists of 14 residues. V gave up 5 bases and J gave up 7 bases; unmatched junction bases: 10. Germline V gene data show CDR1 as MNHEY and CDR2 as SVGAGI. The CDR3 loop is CASSKQGSTLGYTF. The CDR3 nucleotides read TGTGCCAGCAGTAAACAGGGGTCTACACTTGGCTACACCTTC.

This clone has a single count. The CDR3 loop reads CASSEGTGHYEQYV. The DNA of the CDR3 is TGTGCCAGCAGTGAAGGGACAGGGCACTACGAGCAGTACGTC. J is TRBJ2-7 and V is TRBV2, with TRBD1 identical over 8 bases. The CDR3 totals 14 residues. Trimming cost V 1 base and J 3 bases; bases outside gene matches: 2. The germline V gene has CDR1 SNHLY and CDR2 FYNNEI.

The chain links TRBV3-1 (or the pseudogene TRBV3-2) to TRBJ1-1; D remains ambiguous. The CDR3 is made up of 14 amino acids. The germline V gene encodes CDR1 LGHDT and CDR2 YNNKEL (reference sequence). V lost 1 base and J lost 3, with 9 bases in between. CDR3 DNA: TGTGCCAGCAGCCAAGTTCTCGGGGACACTGAAGCTTTCTTT. Protein product: CASSQVLGDTEAFF.

The rearrangement uses TRBV29-1 and TRBJ2-7; possible D gene TRBD2, 5 bases. Trimming cost V 7 bases and J 3 bases, with 13 bases left between them. Germline values: CDR1 SQVTM, CDR2 ANQGSEA. The length of the CDR3 is 12 residues. DNA of the CDR3: TGCAGCGCCGTGGACTTTAACTACGAGCAGTACGTC. It specifies CSAVDFNYEQYV.

The chain carries TRBV3-1 (or the pseudogene TRBV3-2) and TRBJ2-7, with 14 positions matching TRBD2. The CDR3 sequence is 18 residues long. Looked up from germline, CDR1 is LGHDT and CDR2 is YNNKEL (reference sequence). Germline trimming cut 3 bases from V and 2 bases from J; bases unmatched to any gene: 9. The chain's CDR3 is CASSHPRLAGGVTYEQYV. CDR3 sequence (DNA): TGTGCCAGCAGCCACCCACGACTAGCGGGAGGGGTCACCTACGAGCAGTACGTC.

The chain combines TRBV5-6 with TRBJ1-2; D unresolved. The CDR3 sequence is 15 residues long. V dropped 4 bases and J dropped 5 bases, with 18 bases sitting between them. Germline-derived CDR1 and CDR2 are SGHDT and YYEEEE. Written as DNA, the CDR3 is TGTGCCAGCAGCGGCGCAATGGAGCTTGGGTATGGCTACACCTTC. Protein sequence: CASSGAMELGYGYTF.

The chain combines TRBV6-1 with TRBJ1-2; D not certain. Trimming removed 0 bases from V and 3 bases from J, with 8 bases in between. Germline V CDR1 and CDR2: MNHNS, SASEGT. The CDR3 consists of 14 residues. CDR3 amino acids: CASSEALRDYGYTF. The DNA for the CDR3 is TGTGCCAGCAGTGAAGCGCTTCGAGACTATGGCTACACCTTC.

This clone was counted a single time. V gene TRBV19 combines with J gene TRBJ1-4; 8 nucleotides line up with TRBD1. This CDR3 is 15 amino acids long. V lost 8 bases, J lost 7 bases, and 12 bases stayed unmatched. Germline CDR1 LNHDA, CDR2 SQIVND (reference sequence). This CDR3 reads CASAGTGVPGEKLFF. Here the CDR3 DNA reads TGTGCCAGTGCCGGGACAGGTGTCCCCGGTGAAAAACTGTTTTTT. The full variable domain, rest sourced from reference TRBV19 and TRBJ1-4, is DGGITQSPKYLFRKEGQNVTLSCEQNLNHDAMYWYRQDPGQGLRLIYYSQIVNDFQKGDIAEGYSVSREKKESFPLTVTSAQKNPTAFYLCASAGTGVPGEKLFFGSGTQLSVL.

The V gene is TRBV5-1, the J gene TRBJ1-2; D unclear. The length of the CDR3 is 15 residues. The V end was cut by 7 bases, the J end by 0 bases, with 16 bases between. From germline, CDR1 is SGHRS and CDR2 YFSETQ. The CDR3 spells CASGRMGDPNYGYTF. The CDR3 bases are TGCGCCAGCGGGAGAATGGGAGACCCTAACTATGGCTACACCTTC.

The chain joins TRBV7-9 to TRBJ2-5, with 8 bases that match TRBD2. Germline lookup yields CDR1 SEHNR and CDR2 FQNEAQ (reference sequence). J gave up 8 bases and V 4 bases, and 6 bases lay outside the gene matches. The CDR3 runs 13 residues. The CDR3 coding sequence is TGTGCCAGCAGCTCGGGACTAGGCCCCACCCAGTACTTC. Its translation is CASSSGLGPTQYF.

The V and J genes are TRBV6-5 and TRBJ1-2, with D possibly being TRBD1 (5 bases). Per the germline V gene, CDR1 is MNHEY and CDR2 is SVGAGI. The CDR3 runs to 12 residues. V was trimmed by 6 bases and J by 8 bases, leaving 13 bases between them. The CDR3 region is CASSPSGVGYTF. CDR3 coding DNA: TGTGCCAGCAGCCCGTCGGGGGTCGGCTACACCTTC.

The chain has TRBV4-3 and TRBJ1-2, with TRBD1 identical over 8 bases. CDR1 LGHNA and CDR2 YSLEER come from the germline V gene. The CDR3 spans 16 residues. J was trimmed by 5 bases and V by 0 bases; bases with no gene match: 8. CDR3 nucleotide sequence: TGCGCCAGCAGCCAAGAAGTAGACAGGGGAATGTATGGCTACACCTTC. As protein: CASSQEVDRGMYGYTF.

The chain combines TRBV28 with TRBJ2-1; TRBD1 matches 9 bases. CDR3 length: 17 residues. V trimming: 2 bases; J trimming: 8 bases; junction bases outside the gene matches: 13. Germline V gene lookup returns CDR1 MDHEN and CDR2 SYDVKM. CDR3 residues: CASSLGPSGTGWDEQFF. The CDR3 region has the DNA TGTGCCAGCAGTTTAGGCCCTTCGGGGACAGGGTGGGATGAGCAGTTCTTC.

The chain has TRBV11-2 and TRBJ1-2; no reliable D call. The CDR3 sequence is 14 residues long. Germline V gene lookup returns CDR1 SGHAT and CDR2 FQNNGV. The V end was cut by 0 bases, the J end by 5 bases, with 10 bases between. Written as DNA, the CDR3 is TGTGCCAGCAGCTTAGATTCCGGGTTGTATGGCTACACCTTC. Translation gives CASSLDSGLYGYTF.

The V call is TRBV19, the J call TRBJ1-2; tentatively, D is TRBD1 (5 bases). Trimming removed 3 bases from V and 3 bases from J, with 8 bases in between. Germline V gene sequence: CDR1 LNHDA, CDR2 SQIVND (reference sequence). CDR3 length: 13 amino acids. In DNA form, the CDR3 reads TGTGCCAGTAGTATCCAAGGGGACTATGGCTACACCTTC. Amino acid sequence: CASSIQGDYGYTF.

This chain connects TRBV21-1 to TRBJ1-2; the listed D gene, TRBD1, was not tested against the DNA. TRBV21-1 is reported as a pseudogene. This CDR3 is built from 13 residues. This CDR3 is CASSSRTGVGYTF. The CDR3, as DNA: TGTGCCAGCAGCAGCCGGACAGGGGTTGGCTACACCTTC.

Comments on this clone: This same CDR3 is encoded by further DNA sequences in the sample. The chain links TRBV5-4 to TRBJ2-2; possible D gene TRBD1, 6 bases. This CDR3 comprises 12 residues. The V and J ends lost 4 bases and 7 bases respectively, with 8 bases between them. Germline V gives CDR1 SGHNT, CDR2 YYREEE (reference sequence). CDR3 amino acids: CASSLGGGELFF. CDR3 in DNA: TGTGCCAGCAGCCTAGGGGGCGGGGAGCTGTTTTTT. The full variable domain, its missing parts supplied by reference TRBV5-4 and TRBJ2-2, is ETGVTQSPTHLIKTRGQQVTLRCSSQSGHNTVSWYQQALGQGPQFIFQYYREEENGRGNFPPRFSGLQFPNYSSELNVNALELDDSALYLCASSLGGGELFFGEGSRLTVL.

This chain uses TRBV9 with TRBJ1-4; D is ambiguous. CDR1 and CDR2 (germline): SGDLS, YYNGEE. The CDR3 runs 16 residues. V gave up 4 bases and J gave up 0 bases, with 13 bases separating them. The CDR3 DNA follows: TGTGCCAGCAGCCCCCGACCCGGGTCAACTAATGAAAAACTGTTTTTT. It yields the protein CASSPRPGSTNEKLFF.

V gene TRBV3-1 (or the pseudogene TRBV3-2) combines with J gene TRBJ1-5; D is uncertain. Between the trimmed V and J ends, which lost 1 base and 2 bases, there was a span of 9 bases. This CDR3 is built from 15 residues. Germline V gene lookup returns CDR1 LGHDT and CDR2 YNNKEL (reference sequence). CDR3 sequence (DNA): TGTGCCAGCAGCCAAGGGAATCTAGGCAATCAGCCCCAGCATTTT. It is translated as CASSQGNLGNQPQHF.

The V and J genes are TRBV14 and TRBJ1-1; D may be TRBD1 (6 bases). The CDR3 has 16 amino acids. The germline V and J ends were trimmed by 1 base and 5 bases, with 17 bases remaining between them. Germline CDR1 and CDR2: SGHDN and FVKESK. The DNA of the CDR3 is TGTGCCAGCAGCCAAGTATTCGTCGGGCAGGGGACTGAAGCTTTCTTT. It is translated as CASSQVFVGQGTEAFF. The full variable domain, rest sourced from reference TRBV14 and TRBJ1-1, is EAGVTQFPSHSVIEKGQTVTLRCDPISGHDNLYWYRRVMGKEIKFLLHFVKESKQDESGMPNNRFLAERTGGTYSTLKVQPAELEDSGVYFCASSQVFVGQGTEAFFGQGTRLTVV.

J is TRBJ2-2 and V is TRBV6-5; D might be TRBD2 (6 bases). Trimming left V 6 bases short and J 0 bases short, with 11 bases between. Germline V gives CDR1 MNHEY, CDR2 SVGAGI. This CDR3 region has 15 residues. The CDR3 DNA reads as TGTGCCAGCAGATCCACGGGGGCGAACACCGGGGAGCTGTTTTTT. This codes for CASRSTGANTGELFF.

The chain has TRBV11-3 and TRBJ2-2; 7 nucleotides match TRBD1. This CDR3 is 14 amino acids long. Per the germline V gene, CDR1 is SGHNT and CDR2 is YENEEA. J lost 3 bases, V lost 5 bases, and 3 bases had no gene match. CDR3 protein: CASSTGQYTGELFF. Written as DNA, the CDR3 is TGTGCCAGCAGCACGGGACAGTACACCGGGGAGCTGTTTTTT.

With regard to this clone: Other DNA sequences within the sample encode an identical CDR3. V is TRBV7-9 and J is TRBJ1-2; perhaps TRBD1 as D (6 bases). V lost 5 bases, J lost 4 bases, and 11 bases lay in between. CDR3 size: 13 residues. Per germline, CDR1 SEHNR and CDR2 FQNEAQ (reference sequence). The chain's CDR3 is CASSPQGIYGYTF. CDR3 DNA sequence: TGTGCCAGCAGCCCACAGGGTATCTATGGCTACACCTTC.